This TCR beta chain is from a study of T-cell reconstitution after alpha-beta-depleted transplantation in children. There are a few counts of this clonotype. During its preparation, the TCRbeta library received unique molecular identifiers. TCRdb re-analysed the PCR reads in MiXCR, keeping a single row per CDR3 protein. The repertoire has some 300,000 distinct CDR3 sequences, about a tenth of them found once; the top ten carry around 7.5%. With 5 bases clipped from V and 0 bases from J, the junction kept 6 bases outside the gene matches. CDR1 is SQVTM, CDR2 ANQGSEA, per germline. The CDR3 sequence is 17 residues long.

The TCR was taken from a boy less than two years old with acute myeloid leukemia, due to receive a stem cell transplant. The V and J genes are TRBV29-1 and TRBJ2-3, with 15 bases fitting TRBD2. Material: PBMCs, obtained before TCRalphabeta/CD19-depleted stem cell transplant. Written as DNA, the CDR3 is TGCAGCGTTCCGCCGGGACTAGCGGGAGGAAGCACAGATACGCAGTATTTT. This codes for CSVPPGLAGGSTDTQYF.